A single sample gave rise to the 26 T cell receptor beta chains below, sequenced in a study of Ad26.COV2.S vaccination and SARS-CoV-2 variants. Treatment defined: roughly 19 received Ad26.COV2.S at low or high dose, single or two shots; roughly five received placebo; per-sample allocation not given. Day 63 after the first vaccine or placebo injection was the time point for sampling. Clones were read by immunoSEQ multiplex PCR, and TCRdb kept only the in-frame ones, dropping some. The data hold 410,000 or so clones, with roughly 90% observed a single time. The sample consisted of peripheral blood, taken in a trial of Ad26.COV2.S vaccine versus placebo. These receptors came from a person aged 18 to 59 who received the Ad26.COV2.S COVID-19 vaccine or a placebo.

This rearrangement joins TRBV18 to TRBJ2-1; D unclear. The V gene lost 0 bases and the J gene lost 0 bases, with 15 bases spanning the gap. CDR3 length: 18 residues. CDR1 is KGHSH and CDR2 is LQKENI in the germline V gene. CDR3 bases: TGTGCCAGCTCACCACCGAACACGAGGCCAGGCTCCTACAATGAGCAGTTCTTC. It specifies CASSPPNTRPGSYNEQFF.

The chain employs TRBV7-9 and TRBJ2-1, with 11 bases aligning to TRBD2. In germline, CDR1 is SEHNR, CDR2 FQNEAQ (reference sequence). After removal of 5 bases from V and 4 bases from J, the junction contained 16 bases not matched to a gene. This CDR3 has 19 amino acids. In DNA form, the CDR3 reads TGTGCCAGCAGCCTCGCGGGGGGTAGCGGGAGGGCGTCGTACAATGAGCAGTTCTTC. It yields the protein CASSLAGGSGRASYNEQFF.

This clone was observed once. This sequence joins TRBV5-4 and TRBJ2-5; TRBD2 matches 13 bases. This CDR3 spans 16 amino acids. In germline, CDR1 is SGHNT, CDR2 YYREEE (reference sequence). Losses at the gene ends were 4 bases for V and 4 bases for J; bases not matched to a gene: 7. The CDR3 DNA reads TGTGCCAGCAGCGAGGGGACTAGCGGGATGAGAGAGACCCAGTACTTC. Residues: CASSEGTSGMRETQYF.

The chain joins TRBV2 to TRBJ2-3; unclear D gene. Per germline, CDR1 SNHLY and CDR2 FYNNEI. The CDR3 runs to 14 residues. Trimming removed 1 base at V and 1 base at J, with 6 bases between. The DNA of the CDR3 is TGTGCCAGCAGTGAAGAAACAGGCACAGATACGCAGTATTTT. This translates into CASSEETGTDTQYF.

This clone was recorded once. This chain uses TRBV6-5 with TRBJ1-2; D not certain. The germline gives CDR1 MNHEY, CDR2 SVGAGI. V was cut by 7 bases and J by 7 bases, with 16 bases left in between. The CDR3 sequence is 13 residues long. Written as DNA, the CDR3 is TGTGCCAGCACCAACCCGGCGGAAGGTGGCTACACCTTC. It translates to CASTNPAEGGYTF.

The J gene is TRBJ2-7, the V gene TRBV5-5; D call uncertain. The CDR3 runs 16 residues. V was clipped by 0 bases and J by 1 base, with 14 bases between them. Germline assignment: CDR1 SGHKS and CDR2 YYEKEE (reference sequence). The CDR3 nucleotides read TGTGCCAGCAGCTTGGCCATGACACCAAGATCCTACGAGCAGTACTTC. It translates to CASSLAMTPRSYEQYF.

CDR3 sequence reads: CASSSDIANTEAFF. Here the CDR3 DNA reads TGTGCCAGCAGCTCCGACATCGCGAACACTGAAGCTTTCTTT. This chain uses TRBV7-9 with TRBJ1-1; D unclear. The CDR3 has 14 amino acids. Germline lookup yields CDR1 SEHNR and CDR2 FQNEAQ (reference sequence). The V gene lost 4 bases and the J gene lost 1 base, with 10 bases spanning the gap.

The rearrangement links TRBV11-2 to TRBJ2-2; tentatively, D is TRBD1 (6 bases). Germline lookup yields CDR1 SGHAT and CDR2 FQNNGV. The CDR3 has 16 residues. V was shortened by 5 bases and J by 2 bases, with 15 bases between the two germline ends. CDR3 loop: CASSPRAGANTGELFF. The DNA for the CDR3 is TGTGCCAGCAGCCCCCGAGCAGGGGCCAACACCGGGGAGCTGTTTTTT.

The CDR3 DNA reads as TGTGCCAGCATGGGAGCGGGGGAGGGGCAAGAGACCCAGTACTTC. Translation gives CASMGAGEGQETQYF. The gene calls are TRBV28 and TRBJ2-5, with TRBD2 matching over 8 bases. The CDR3 loop spans 15 amino acids. V shed 7 bases and J 2 bases; nucleotides not matched to a gene: 9. Per germline, CDR1 MDHEN and CDR2 SYDVKM.

The CDR3 DNA reads as TGTGCCAGCAGCTTAAAGGGGGATCAGCCCCAGCATTTT. This codes for CASSLKGDQPQHF. The chain has TRBV7-8 and TRBJ1-5; TRBD1 is a possible D gene (6 bases). Germline loops: CDR1 SGHVS, CDR2 FQNEAQ. CDR3 length: 13 residues. Trimming left V 2 bases short and J 5 bases short, with 7 bases between. Full variable domain (rest looked up from reference TRBV7-8 and TRBJ1-5): GAGVSQSPRYKVAKRGQDVALRCDPISGHVSLFWYQQALGQGPEFLTYFQNEAQLDKSGLPSDRFFAERPEGSVSTLKIQRTQQEDSAVYLCASSLKGDQPQHFGDGTRLSIL.

This chain joins TRBV5-4 and TRBJ2-7; 7 bases align to TRBD2. CDR3 length: 15 amino acids. Germline V gives CDR1 SGHNT, CDR2 YYREEE (reference sequence). V was pared by 4 bases and J by 7 bases, with 14 bases of the junction left unmatched. In nucleotides, the CDR3 is TGTGCCAGCAGCCCCTTCGGGCGGGAGAAGAGTGAGCAGTACTTC. Protein sequence: CASSPFGREKSEQYF.

This chain links TRBV7-2 with TRBJ2-1; no reliable D call. The CDR3 extends over 17 amino acids. The V gene lost 1 base and the J gene lost 0 bases, with 13 bases spanning the gap. Germline CDR1 and CDR2: SGHTA and FQGNSA. Here the CDR3 reads CASSLGVGLSSYNEQFF. The CDR3 bases are TGTGCCAGCAGCTTAGGGGTCGGTCTCAGCTCCTACAATGAGCAGTTCTTC.

V usage is TRBV19 and J usage is TRBJ1-5, with TRBD1 as a possible D gene (5 bases). Trimming took 3 bases from V and 2 from J, leaving 14 bases between them. Germline CDR1 is LNHDA and CDR2 is SQIVND (reference sequence). The CDR3 totals 16 residues. The CDR3, as DNA: TGTGCCAGTAGTATCTGGCAGGGTATGGGCAATCAGCCCCAGCATTTT. Amino acid sequence: CASSIWQGMGNQPQHF.

DNA of the CDR3: TGTGCCACCAGTGATTTGGGGGATTCACCCCTCCACTTT. It is translated as CATSDLGDSPLHF. J is TRBJ1-6 and V is TRBV24-1; D not resolved. Trimming shortened V by 0 bases and J by 8 bases, and 4 bases separated the two germline ends. The germline gives CDR1 KGHDR, CDR2 SFDVKD. The CDR3 totals 13 residues.

This chain connects TRBV9 to TRBJ1-4; D is uncertain. CDR3 length equals 15 residues. Germline assignment: CDR1 SGDLS and CDR2 YYNGEE. The germline V and J ends were trimmed by 4 bases and 2 bases, with 12 bases remaining between them. CDR3 residues: CASSPLAYTNEKLFF. CDR3 DNA: TGTGCCAGCAGCCCCCTCGCATATACTAATGAAAAACTGTTTTTT.

The chain employs TRBV27 and TRBJ1-6; TRBD1 is a possible D gene (5 bases). Germline V gene data show CDR1 as MNHEY and CDR2 as SMNVEV (reference sequence). V lost 6 bases and J lost 6, with 18 bases in between. The CDR3 covers 16 residues. The CDR3 reads CASRTESGAINSPLHF. The DNA of the CDR3 is TGTGCCAGCAGAACCGAGAGCGGGGCGATTAATTCACCCCTCCACTTT.

CDR3 in amino acids: CSGILVHTQYF. DNA for the CDR3: TGCAGCGGAATCCTAGTTCATACGCAGTATTTT. The chain carries TRBV29-1 and TRBJ2-3; unclear D gene. The germline V gene has CDR1 SQVTM and CDR2 ANQGSEA. The CDR3 is 11 residues long. Trimming took 7 bases from V and 7 from J, leaving 12 bases between them.

The chain carries TRBV15 and TRBJ2-4; 8 bases match TRBD2. After removal of 0 bases from V and 3 bases from J, the junction contained 13 bases not matched to a gene. The CDR3 runs to 19 residues. Germline lookup yields CDR1 LNHNV and CDR2 YYDKDF (reference sequence). CDR3 nucleotides: TGTGCCACCAGCAGAGATACGGGGCTTAGCGGGATCGGCAAAAACATTCAGTACTTC. Translated, it gives CATSRDTGLSGIGKNIQYF.

The table lists this clone with a few counts. The chain joins TRBV5-4 to TRBJ2-7; the match to TRBD2 covers 15 bases. The germline gives CDR1 SGHNT, CDR2 YYREEE (reference sequence). V lost 0 bases and J lost 2; bases outside the gene matches: 9. The CDR3 is 19 residues long. The CDR3 loop is CASSLDRGTSGRLAYEQYF. CDR3 sequence (DNA): TGTGCCAGCAGCTTGGACCGCGGGACTAGCGGGAGGCTAGCCTACGAGCAGTACTTC.

In the case of this clone: One junction end disagrees with the germline gene, perhaps due to a read error. The chain recombines TRBV27 with TRBJ2-7; TRBD2 matches 11 bases. The CDR3 totals 15 residues. Per germline, CDR1 MNHEY and CDR2 SMNVEV (reference sequence). CDR3 nucleotide sequence: TGTGCCAGCAGTGTATCCGGGACTAGCGGTTACGAGCAGTACTTC. Its protein is CASSVSGTSGYEQYF.

This rearrangement joins TRBV11-2 to TRBJ2-1; D may be TRBD2 (6 bases). Germline CDR1 and CDR2: SGHAT and FQNNGV. Between the trimmed V and J ends, which lost 6 bases and 13 bases, there was a span of 22 bases. The CDR3 has 14 residues. As DNA, the CDR3 is TGTGCCAGCAGGGGATATAGCGGAGGGGAGGATCAGTTCTTC. Translated, it gives CASRGYSGGEDQFF.

This chain uses TRBV7-3 with TRBJ2-1; 15 nucleotides align to TRBD2. The germline V gene has CDR1 SGHTA and CDR2 FQGTGA. This CDR3 contains 19 residues. V gave up 6 bases and J gave up 4 bases; unmatched junction bases: 13. This chain's CDR3 is CASSLRGLAGGPLYNEQFF. The CDR3 nucleotides read TGTGCCAGCAGTCTAAGGGGACTAGCGGGAGGACCACTTTACAATGAGCAGTTCTTC.

This rearrangement joins TRBV11-3 to TRBJ2-2; either TRBD1 or TRBD2 may fit D (5 bases each). This CDR3 is built from 15 residues. The V end was cut by 5 bases, the J end by 5 bases, with 15 bases between. Germline V gene data show CDR1 as SGHNT and CDR2 as YENEEA. CDR3 residues: CASSRRGELTGELFF. The CDR3 coding sequence is TGTGCCAGCAGCCGGCGAGGGGAATTAACCGGGGAGCTGTTTTTT.

The chain uses TRBV10-3 and TRBJ2-5, with 8 bases identical to TRBD2. The CDR3 contains 13 residues. Germline values: CDR1 ENHRY, CDR2 SYGVKD. Unmatched junction bases numbered 5, after V lost 10 bases and J lost 1 base. The CDR3 bases are TGTGCCAGTAGCGGGACGCGCCAAGAGACCCAGTACTTC. It translates to CASSGTRQETQYF.

The chain joins TRBV4-2 to TRBJ2-1, with 7 bases fitting TRBD2. This CDR3 is 16 amino acids long. V dropped 1 base and J dropped 6; count of bases not matched to a gene: 9. Germline values: CDR1 LGHNA, CDR2 YNFKEQ. CDR3 DNA: TGTGCCAGCAGCCAAGTGAGGGCAGCGGGGCGCAATGAGCAGTTCTTC. This sequence encodes CASSQVRAAGRNEQFF.

There are a few counts of this clone. V usage is TRBV19 and J usage is TRBJ2-2; 9 bases agree with TRBD1. The CDR3 runs to 19 residues. Trimming removed 3 bases from V and 1 base from J; junction bases left unmatched: 12. The germline V gene encodes CDR1 LNHDA and CDR2 SQIVND (reference sequence). CDR3 sequence: CASSMPSGTGNLNTGELFF. The CDR3 DNA reads TGTGCCAGTAGTATGCCCTCCGGGACAGGGAACTTGAACACCGGGGAGCTGTTTTTT.